This TCR beta chain is drawn from a study of regulatory T cells in long-lasting Graves disease. Overall study: By definition, persistent Graves' disease involved antithyroid drugs for over 5 years alongside positive TSH receptor antibodies.

This CDR3 region has 14 residues. With 4 bases clipped from V and 5 bases from J, the junction kept 7 bases outside the gene matches. Germline V CDR1 and CDR2: MNHEY, SVGEGT. Regarding time point: persistent/refractory GD, antithyroid drugs over 5 years with positive TRAb. RNA from PBMCs was the source of the TCR library. The TCR beta library used iRepertoire HTBI primers with Arm-PCR amplification of CDR3. TCRdb re-analysed the multiplex PCR reads in MiXCR, keeping a single row per CDR3 protein. The data show 600,000 to 850,000 distinct CDR3 sequences, with around 30% seen just once and 35% to 55% held by the top ten.

V is TRBV6-2 or TRBV6-3 and J is TRBJ2-7; 8 nucleotides align to TRBD1. This clonotype originated in a female donor with Graves disease. The input for sequencing was peripheral blood mononuclear cells (PBMCs), taken when the disease was refractory, from a patient treated with antithyroid drugs. CDR3 region: CASSSETGVDEQYF. The DNA of the CDR3 is TGTGCCAGCAGTTCCGAGACAGGGGTCGACGAGCAGTACTTC.